This T cell receptor (beta chain) was profiled in a study of CD8 T cells in ankylosing spondylitis. TCRdb fed the 5' RACE reads into MiXCR, producing one record per CDR3 protein. The table lists 250,000 or so distinct CDR3 sequences, more than 20% of them singletons. V lost 5 bases and J 5 bases, leaving 15 bases between the germline ends. The length of the CDR3 is 14 residues. The germline CDR1 and CDR2 sequences are LNHNV and YYDKDF (reference sequence). This clonotype was observed a handful of times. The V call is TRBV15, the J call TRBJ2-5; D remains unclear. This clonotype was obtained from a male donor with ankylosing spondylitis or in good health (not recorded which). The sample was blood, either unsorted or a sorted T cell fraction (not recorded which). The CDR3 nucleotides read TGTGCCACCAGCCCAATCTTGGGTCGGGAGACCCAGTACTTC. This encodes CATSPILGRETQYF.